This T cell receptor beta chain emerged from a study of blood T cell repertoires in COVID-19. For the study at large: Acute-phase and convalescent COVID-19 samples originated in the United States, Italy and Spain. In each case, the material was cDNA or gDNA derived from T cells, B-cell-depleted T cells, or PBMCs.

The trim removed 4 bases at V and 6 bases at J, leaving 6 bases unmatched. This CDR3 comprises 14 residues. Germline V gene lookup returns CDR1 SGHNT and CDR2 YYREEE (reference sequence). Authors' processing steps: Estimation of nucleated cell counts was performed using reference gene primer amplification. Here immunoSEQ multiplex PCR was the method, and the copy in TCRdb shows in-frame clones only, minus some. V, J and clone size were drawn from that table, and D and trimming were deduced from the DNA. In the table there are about 75,000 clones, 70% to 90% of which are singletons. This chain links TRBV5-4 with TRBJ1-3; 8 bases line up with TRBD1. This clonotype was sampled from a human donor in a cohort sampled during active COVID-19. Sequencing used peripheral blood. The DNA for the CDR3 is TGTGCCAGCAGCACATGGACAGGGTCAAACACCATATATTTT. Encoded protein: CASSTWTGSNTIYF.